This TCR beta chain was found in a study of cytomegalovirus exposure and HLA in healthy donors. Study-wide findings and caveats: In a later analysis, TCR beta V- and J-gene trimming showed a link to a missense DCLRE1C variant. For most TCR beta V segments, an earlier analysis put the productive rate at about 87% or about 30% of the time. Researchers catalogued over 150 TCR beta chains as cytomegalovirus-associated.

Use of 60 Vbeta and 13 Jbeta primers characterized the PCR. TCRdb keeps only in-frame clones here, not all; method: immunoSEQ multiplex PCR. The sample yields 210,000 or so clones, more than 85% seen once. Each of the donors was a healthy bone marrow donor. Concerning this clone: What it binds is not known.

Looked up from germline, CDR1 is SGHTA and CDR2 is FQGTGA. V was pared by 5 bases and J by 0 bases, with 9 bases of the junction left unmatched. The CDR3 has 18 residues. This receptor was obtained from a woman between 18 and 30 years old in good health and CMV-seronegative. The chain combines TRBV7-3 with TRBJ2-1; TRBD2 aligns across 11 bases. Sequenced input: PBMCs. As DNA, the CDR3 is TGTGCCAGCAGCCTAATCGTTACTAGCGGGAGCTCCTACAATGAGCAGTTCTTC. The encoded protein is CASSLIVTSGSSYNEQFF. Based on the CDR3 plus reference TRBV7-3 and TRBJ2-1, the full variable domain is GAGVSQTPSNKVTEKGKYVELRCDPISGHTALYWYRQSLGQGPEFLIYFQGTGAADDSGLPNDRFFAVRPEGSVSTLKIQRTERGDSAVYLCASSLIVTSGSSYNEQFFGPGTRLTVL.